One and the same sample provided the 11 T cell receptor beta chains below, sequenced in a study of T cell repertoires in cytomegalovirus infection. TCRdb reanalysed the reads using MiXCR and keeps one entry per CDR3 protein. This table holds 480,000 or so distinct CDR3 sequences, approximately 10% found once. Input material: PBMCs. The receptors come from a human donor in good health (CMV status not recorded). Some clones in this sample may be carry-over from other donors' samples.

This clonotype showed up many times. This chain uses TRBV6-1 with TRBJ1-3; D is ambiguous. Germline CDR1 is MNHNS and CDR2 is SASEGT. V lost 3 bases, J lost 0 bases, and 9 bases lay in between. The CDR3 totals 15 residues. The CDR3, as DNA: TGTGCCAGCAGTGACTTGCAGAACTCTGGAAACACCATATATTTT. Its translation: CASSDLQNSGNTIYF.

The table lists this clonotype with many counts. CDR3 coding DNA: TGTGCCAGCAGCTCCAGACTAGCGGCTGGAGGGAATGAGCAGTTCTTC. It translates to CASSSRLAAGGNEQFF. The rearrangement links TRBV11-2 to TRBJ2-1, with 9 bases aligning to TRBD2. With V trimmed by 4 bases and J by 7 bases, 11 bases remained unmatched. The CDR3 length is 16 residues. Germline CDR1 SGHAT, CDR2 FQNNGV.

This clonotype was recorded at least ten times. The chain couples TRBV12-3 or TRBV12-4 to TRBJ2-1; 8 nucleotides agree with TRBD2. The CDR3 runs to 15 residues. Trimming took 6 bases from V and 0 from J; bases not matched to a gene: 4. CDR3: CASRVSGASYNEQFF. The CDR3 DNA follows: TGTGCCAGCAGAGTTAGCGGGGCCTCCTACAATGAGCAGTTCTTC.

This clonotype appeared many times. The rearrangement uses TRBV29-1 and TRBJ1-2, with 12 bases that match TRBD1. Trimming removed 6 bases from V and 8 bases from J; junction bases left unmatched: 4. Germline V CDR1 and CDR2: SQVTM, ANQGSEA. This CDR3 contains 12 residues. The CDR3 nucleotides read TGCAGCGTGGGACAGGGGGCTCGGGGCTACACCTTC. It is translated as CSVGQGARGYTF.

This clonotype showed up just a few times. The genes are TRBV6-6 and TRBJ2-6, with D perhaps TRBD1 or TRBD2 (5 bases each). Germline CDR1 MNHNY, CDR2 SVGAGI (reference sequence). The CDR3 has 18 residues. V lost 0 bases and J lost 4, with 16 bases in between. In DNA form, the CDR3 reads TGTGCCAGCAGTTACTCCCTAAGCCCAGGGACCGGGGCCAACGTCCTGACTTTC. This gives the protein CASSYSLSPGTGANVLTF.

This clonotype showed up just a few times. The chain employs TRBV4-1 and TRBJ2-1, with 8 positions matching TRBD2. The CDR3 contains 14 residues. In germline, CDR1 is MGHRA, CDR2 YSYEKL. With 4 bases clipped from V and 8 bases from J, the junction kept 7 bases outside the gene matches. The CDR3 DNA reads as TGCGCCAGCAGCCTCCTGACTAGCGACGATGAGCAGTTCTTC. Its translation is CASSLLTSDDEQFF.

The J gene is TRBJ1-3, the V gene TRBV7-9; D remains unclear. CDR1 is SEHNR and CDR2 is FQNEAQ in the germline V gene (reference sequence). With 7 bases removed from V and 0 bases from J, the gap between germline ends came to 19 bases. The CDR3 runs to 17 residues. The CDR3 bases are TGTGCCAGCATTCCCGTCTCAGGAGGCTTCTCTGGAAACACCATATATTTT. Its translation is CASIPVSGGFSGNTIYF. The whole variable domain, filled in from reference TRBV7-9 and TRBJ1-3, reads DTGVSQNPRHKITKRGQNVTFRCDPISEHNRLYWYRQTLGQGPEFLTYFQNEAQLEKSRLLSDRFSAERPKGSFSTLEIQRTEQGDSAMYLCASIPVSGGFSGNTIYFGEGSWLTVV.

The sample holds many counts of this clonotype. The genes are TRBV6-2 or TRBV6-3 and TRBJ2-5, with D perhaps TRBD1 (6 bases). Germline V gene data show CDR1 as MNHEY and CDR2 as SVGEGT. V was pared by 9 bases and J by 1 base, with 12 bases between. There are 13 residues in the CDR3. CDR3 sequence (DNA): TGTGCCAGTTACCGGGACACCCAAGAGACCCAGTACTTC. Its translation is CASYRDTQETQYF.

This clonotype has more than one count but fewer than ten. The genes are TRBV6-1 and TRBJ1-2, with D tentatively TRBD1 (5 bases). The germline V gene has CDR1 MNHNS and CDR2 SASEGT. This CDR3 comprises 13 residues. The V and J ends lost 6 bases and 8 bases respectively, with 16 bases between them. CDR3 residues: CASRPDILRGYTF. CDR3 sequence (DNA): TGTGCCAGCAGGCCGGACATCCTTAGGGGCTACACCTTC.

This clonotype came up a few times. The chain couples TRBV20-1 to TRBJ1-4; no definite D call. Germline values: CDR1 DFQATT, CDR2 SNEGSKA (reference sequence). The CDR3 is 15 amino acids. Trimming removed 0 bases from V and 5 bases from J, with 13 bases in between. Here the CDR3 reads CSARETGLLNEKLFF. The CDR3 nucleotides are TGCAGTGCTAGAGAAACCGGGCTACTGAATGAAAAACTGTTTTTT.

This chain links TRBV7-9 with TRBJ1-3; D uncertain. V shed 5 bases and J shed 2 bases, with 7 bases lying between them. Germline V gene data show CDR1 as SEHNR and CDR2 as FQNEAQ (reference sequence). This CDR3 has 13 residues. In DNA form, the CDR3 reads TGTGCCAGCAGCCCCCCCGCTGGAAACACCATATATTTT. It codes for CASSPPAGNTIYF.